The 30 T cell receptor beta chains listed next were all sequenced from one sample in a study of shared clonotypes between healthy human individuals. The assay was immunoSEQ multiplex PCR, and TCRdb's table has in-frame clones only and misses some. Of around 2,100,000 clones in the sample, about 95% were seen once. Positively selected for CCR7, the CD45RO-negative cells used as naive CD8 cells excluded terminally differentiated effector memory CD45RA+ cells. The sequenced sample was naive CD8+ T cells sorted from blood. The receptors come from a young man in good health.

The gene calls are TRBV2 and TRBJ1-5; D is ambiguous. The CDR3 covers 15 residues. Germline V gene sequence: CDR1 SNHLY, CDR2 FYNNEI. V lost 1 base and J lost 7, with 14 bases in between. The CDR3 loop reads CASSEGYNRAQPQHF. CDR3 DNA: TGTGCCAGCAGTGAAGGGTACAACCGCGCCCAGCCCCAGCATTTT.

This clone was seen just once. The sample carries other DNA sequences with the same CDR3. CDR3 loop: CASSLTGNQPQHF. In DNA, the CDR3 is TGCGCCAGCAGCCTCACAGGGAATCAGCCCCAGCATTTT. The V gene is TRBV5-1, the J gene TRBJ1-5; D is possibly TRBD1 (6 bases). CDR3 size: 13 residues. Trimming shortened V by 4 bases and J by 4 bases, and 9 bases separated the two germline ends. Per germline, CDR1 SGHRS and CDR2 YFSETQ.

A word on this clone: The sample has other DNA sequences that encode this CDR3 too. CDR3 loop: CASSLQGSYNEQFF. In nucleotides, the CDR3 is TGTGCCAGCAGCCTACAGGGTTCCTACAATGAGCAGTTCTTC. The rearrangement links TRBV7-9 to TRBJ2-1; D is possibly TRBD1 (6 bases). Germline assignment: CDR1 SEHNR and CDR2 FQNEAQ (reference sequence). V lost 5 bases to trimming and J lost 1 base, with 9 bases between them. The CDR3 extends over 14 amino acids.

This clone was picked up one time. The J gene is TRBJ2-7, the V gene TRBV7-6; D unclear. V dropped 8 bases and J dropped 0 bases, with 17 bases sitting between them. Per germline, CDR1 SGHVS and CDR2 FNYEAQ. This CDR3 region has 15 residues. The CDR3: CASVAYMGPSYEQYF. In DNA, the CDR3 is TGTGCCAGCGTGGCCTACATGGGCCCCTCCTACGAGCAGTACTTC.

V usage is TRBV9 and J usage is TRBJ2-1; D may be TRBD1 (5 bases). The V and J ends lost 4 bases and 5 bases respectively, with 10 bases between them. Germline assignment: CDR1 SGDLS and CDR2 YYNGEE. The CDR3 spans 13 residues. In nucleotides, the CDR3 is TGTGCCAGCAGCCTAGACAGAGACAATGAGCAGTTCTTC. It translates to CASSLDRDNEQFF.

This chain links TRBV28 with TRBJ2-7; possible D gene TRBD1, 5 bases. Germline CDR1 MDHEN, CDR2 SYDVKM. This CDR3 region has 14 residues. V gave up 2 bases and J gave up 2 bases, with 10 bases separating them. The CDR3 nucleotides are TGTGCCAGCAGTTTACAAGGACACACCTACGAGCAGTACTTC. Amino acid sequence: CASSLQGHTYEQYF.

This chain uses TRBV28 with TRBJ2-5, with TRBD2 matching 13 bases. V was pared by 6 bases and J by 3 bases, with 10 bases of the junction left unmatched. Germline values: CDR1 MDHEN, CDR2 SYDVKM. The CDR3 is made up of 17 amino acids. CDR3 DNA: TGTGCCAGCAGACTACCTGGACTAGCGGGGGTAAAAGAGACCCAGTACTTC. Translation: CASRLPGLAGVKETQYF.

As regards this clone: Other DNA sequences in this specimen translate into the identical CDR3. The CDR3 nucleotides read TGTGCCAGCAGCTTGGCGGGGGGTTCGGATACGCAGTATTTT. It codes for CASSLAGGSDTQYF. The V gene is TRBV7-6, the J gene TRBJ2-3; 8 bases map to TRBD2. CDR1 is SGHVS and CDR2 is FNYEAQ in the germline V gene. The CDR3 consists of 14 residues. V lost 3 bases to trimming and J lost 6 bases; unmatched junction nucleotides: 5.

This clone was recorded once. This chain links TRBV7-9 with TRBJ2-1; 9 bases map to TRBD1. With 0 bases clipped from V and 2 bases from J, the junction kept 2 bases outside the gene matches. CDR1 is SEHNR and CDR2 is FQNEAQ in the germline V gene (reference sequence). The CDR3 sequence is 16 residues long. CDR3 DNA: TGTGCCAGCAGCTTAGCGCACAGGGGGCCCTACAATGAGCAGTTCTTC. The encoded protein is CASSLAHRGPYNEQFF. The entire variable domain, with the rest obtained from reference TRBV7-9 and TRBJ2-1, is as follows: DTGVSQNPRHKITKRGQNVTFRCDPISEHNRLYWYRQTLGQGPEFLTYFQNEAQLEKSRLLSDRFSAERPKGSFSTLEIQRTEQGDSAMYLCASSLAHRGPYNEQFFGPGTRLTVL.

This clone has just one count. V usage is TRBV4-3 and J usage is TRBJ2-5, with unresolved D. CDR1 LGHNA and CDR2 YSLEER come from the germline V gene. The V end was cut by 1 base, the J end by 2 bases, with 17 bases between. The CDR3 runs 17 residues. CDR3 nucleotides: TGCGCCAGCAGCCAAGTAAATTTCCCGCCGAAACAAGAGACCCAGTACTTC. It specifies CASSQVNFPPKQETQYF.

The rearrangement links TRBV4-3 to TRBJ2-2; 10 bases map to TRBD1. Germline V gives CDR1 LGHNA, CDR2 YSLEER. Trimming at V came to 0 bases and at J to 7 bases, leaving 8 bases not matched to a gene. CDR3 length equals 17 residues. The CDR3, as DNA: TGCGCCAGCAGCCAAGATATGACAGGGGGCGCCGACGGGGAGCTGTTTTTT. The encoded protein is CASSQDMTGGADGELFF.

CDR3 sequence (DNA): TGTGCCAGCAGCCCATTAGCCGGGACACCCTACGAGCAGTACTTC. Its translation: CASSPLAGTPYEQYF. The rearrangement joins TRBV7-2 to TRBJ2-7; TRBD1 might be the D (6 bases). Per germline, CDR1 SGHTA and CDR2 FQGNSA. The length of the CDR3 is 15 residues. Between the trimmed V and J ends, which lost 5 bases and 2 bases, there was a span of 16 bases.

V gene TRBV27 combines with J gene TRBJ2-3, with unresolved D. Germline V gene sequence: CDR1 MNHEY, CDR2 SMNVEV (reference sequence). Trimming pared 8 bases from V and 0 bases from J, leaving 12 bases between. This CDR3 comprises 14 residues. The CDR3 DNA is TGTGCCAGCTGCGACTTGTTGAGCACAGATACGCAGTATTTT. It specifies CASCDLLSTDTQYF.

The CDR3 DNA is TGTGCCAGCTCCCCCCTGGGGCAGGGACAAGAGACCCAGTACTTC. Its protein is CASSPLGQGQETQYF. This rearrangement joins TRBV7-9 to TRBJ2-5, with TRBD1 as a possible D gene (5 bases). This CDR3 has 15 amino acids. Germline values: CDR1 SEHNR, CDR2 FQNEAQ (reference sequence). V was cut by 8 bases and J by 2 bases, with 18 bases left in between. Full variable domain (remainder filled in from reference TRBV7-9 and TRBJ2-5): DTGVSQNPRHKITKRGQNVTFRCDPISEHNRLYWYRQTLGQGPEFLTYFQNEAQLEKSRLLSDRFSAERPKGSFSTLEIQRTEQGDSAMYLCASSPLGQGQETQYFGPGTRLLVL.

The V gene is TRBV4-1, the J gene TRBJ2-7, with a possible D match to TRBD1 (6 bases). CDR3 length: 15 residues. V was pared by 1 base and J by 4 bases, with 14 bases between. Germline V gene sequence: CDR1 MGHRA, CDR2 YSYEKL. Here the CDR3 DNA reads TGCGCCAGCAGCCAAGTAGACACAGGGAGATACGAGCAGTACTTC. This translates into CASSQVDTGRYEQYF.

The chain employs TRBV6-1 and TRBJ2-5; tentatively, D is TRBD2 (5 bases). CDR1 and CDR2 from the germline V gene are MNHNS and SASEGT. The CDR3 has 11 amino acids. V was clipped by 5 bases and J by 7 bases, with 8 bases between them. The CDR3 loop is CASSYRGTQYF. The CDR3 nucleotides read TGTGCCAGCAGTTACCGGGGGACCCAGTACTTC.

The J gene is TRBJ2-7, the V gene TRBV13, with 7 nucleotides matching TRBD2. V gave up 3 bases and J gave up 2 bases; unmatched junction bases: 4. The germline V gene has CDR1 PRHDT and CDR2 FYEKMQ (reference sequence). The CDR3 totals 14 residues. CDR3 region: CASSLGSGPYEQYF. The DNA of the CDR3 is TGTGCCAGCAGCTTGGGTAGCGGGCCCTACGAGCAGTACTTC.

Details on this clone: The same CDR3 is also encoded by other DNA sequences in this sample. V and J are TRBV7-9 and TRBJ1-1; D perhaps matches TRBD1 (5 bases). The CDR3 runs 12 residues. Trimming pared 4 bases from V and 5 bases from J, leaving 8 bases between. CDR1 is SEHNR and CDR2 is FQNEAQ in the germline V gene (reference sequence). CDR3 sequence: CASSSGGTEAFF. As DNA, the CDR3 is TGTGCCAGCAGCTCCGGGGGGACTGAAGCTTTCTTT.

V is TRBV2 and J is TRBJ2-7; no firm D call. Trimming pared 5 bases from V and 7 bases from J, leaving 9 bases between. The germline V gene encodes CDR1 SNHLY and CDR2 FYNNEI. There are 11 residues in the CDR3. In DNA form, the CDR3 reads TGTGCCAGCAGTCGGACGGTTGAGCAGTACTTC. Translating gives CASSRTVEQYF.

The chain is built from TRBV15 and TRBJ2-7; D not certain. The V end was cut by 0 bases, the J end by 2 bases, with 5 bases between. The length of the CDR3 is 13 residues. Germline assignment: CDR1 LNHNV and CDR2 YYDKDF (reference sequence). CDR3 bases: TGTGCCACCAGCAGAGAGGATGCCTACGAGCAGTACTTC. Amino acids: CATSREDAYEQYF.

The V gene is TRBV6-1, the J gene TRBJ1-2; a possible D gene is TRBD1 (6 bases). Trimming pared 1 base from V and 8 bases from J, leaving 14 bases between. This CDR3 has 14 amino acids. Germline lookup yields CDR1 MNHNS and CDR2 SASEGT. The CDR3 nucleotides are TGTGCCAGCAGTGAAGAGCAGGGGCGCCAAGGCTACACCTTC. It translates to CASSEEQGRQGYTF.

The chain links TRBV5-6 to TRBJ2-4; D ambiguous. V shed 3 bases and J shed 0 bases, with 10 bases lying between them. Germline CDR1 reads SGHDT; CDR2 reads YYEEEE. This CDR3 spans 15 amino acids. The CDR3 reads CASSSETLAKNIQYF. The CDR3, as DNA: TGTGCCAGCAGCTCGGAGACACTAGCCAAAAACATTCAGTACTTC.

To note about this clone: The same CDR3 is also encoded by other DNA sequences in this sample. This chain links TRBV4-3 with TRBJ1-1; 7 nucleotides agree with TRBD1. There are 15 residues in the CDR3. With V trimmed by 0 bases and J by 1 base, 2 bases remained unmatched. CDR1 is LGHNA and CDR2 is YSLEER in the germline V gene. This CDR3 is CASSQDPGGNTEAFF. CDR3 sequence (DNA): TGCGCCAGCAGCCAAGACCCAGGGGGGAACACTGAAGCTTTCTTT.

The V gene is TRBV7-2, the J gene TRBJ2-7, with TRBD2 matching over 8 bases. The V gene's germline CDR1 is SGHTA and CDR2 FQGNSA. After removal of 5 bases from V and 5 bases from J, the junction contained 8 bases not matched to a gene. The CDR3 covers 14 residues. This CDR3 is CASSPERRGDEQYF. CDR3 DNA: TGTGCCAGCAGCCCCGAAAGGCGGGGGGACGAGCAGTACTTC.

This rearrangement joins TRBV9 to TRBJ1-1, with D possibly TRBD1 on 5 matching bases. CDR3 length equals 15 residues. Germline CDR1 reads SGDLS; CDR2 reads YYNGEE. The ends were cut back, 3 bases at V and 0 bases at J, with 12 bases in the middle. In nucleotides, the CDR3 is TGTGCCAGCAGCGAGGGGCCGCCCGTGAACACTGAAGCTTTCTTT. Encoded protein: CASSEGPPVNTEAFF.

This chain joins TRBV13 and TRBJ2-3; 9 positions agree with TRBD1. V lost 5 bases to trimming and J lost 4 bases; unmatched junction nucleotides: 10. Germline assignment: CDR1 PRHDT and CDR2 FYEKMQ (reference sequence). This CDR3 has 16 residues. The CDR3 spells CASSPGTGLLADTQYF. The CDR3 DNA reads TGTGCCAGCAGCCCCGGGACAGGGCTTTTGGCAGATACGCAGTATTTT.

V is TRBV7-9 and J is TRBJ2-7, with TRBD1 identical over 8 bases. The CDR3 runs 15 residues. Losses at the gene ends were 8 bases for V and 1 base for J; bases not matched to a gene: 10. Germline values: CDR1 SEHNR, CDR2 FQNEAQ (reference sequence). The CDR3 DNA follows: TGTGCCAGCGGCTCCGGGACAGGATATTCCTACGAGCAGTACTTC. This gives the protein CASGSGTGYSYEQYF.

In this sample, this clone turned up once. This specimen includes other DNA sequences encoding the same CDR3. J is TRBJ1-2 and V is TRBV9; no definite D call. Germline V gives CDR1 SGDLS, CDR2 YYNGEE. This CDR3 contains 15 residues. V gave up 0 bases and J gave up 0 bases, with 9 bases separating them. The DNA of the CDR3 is TGTGCCAGCAGCGTAGGCGGAGGGTCTAACTATGGCTACACCTTC. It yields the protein CASSVGGGSNYGYTF.

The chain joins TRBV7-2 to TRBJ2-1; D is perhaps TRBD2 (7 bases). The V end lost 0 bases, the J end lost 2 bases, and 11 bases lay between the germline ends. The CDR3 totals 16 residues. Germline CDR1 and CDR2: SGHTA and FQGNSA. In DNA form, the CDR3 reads TGTGCCAGCAGCTTAGCCCCGGGGGGCGCCTACAATGAGCAGTTCTTC. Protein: CASSLAPGGAYNEQFF.

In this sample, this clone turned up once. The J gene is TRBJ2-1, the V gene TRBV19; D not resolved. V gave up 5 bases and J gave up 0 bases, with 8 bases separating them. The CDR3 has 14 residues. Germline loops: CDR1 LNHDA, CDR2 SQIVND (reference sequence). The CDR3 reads CASSAVVSYNEQFF. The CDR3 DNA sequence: TGTGCCAGTAGTGCGGTGGTCTCCTACAATGAGCAGTTCTTC.